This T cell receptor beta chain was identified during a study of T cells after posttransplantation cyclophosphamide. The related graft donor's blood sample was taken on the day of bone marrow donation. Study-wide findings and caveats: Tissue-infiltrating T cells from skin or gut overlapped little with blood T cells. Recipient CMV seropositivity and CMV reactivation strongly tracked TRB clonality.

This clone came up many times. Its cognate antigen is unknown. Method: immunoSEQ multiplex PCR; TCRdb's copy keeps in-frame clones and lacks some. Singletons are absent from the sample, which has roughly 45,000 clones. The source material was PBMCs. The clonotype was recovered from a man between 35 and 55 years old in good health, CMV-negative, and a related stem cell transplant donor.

The CDR3 region is CASSFVEGAFYGYTF. The DNA of the CDR3 is TGTGCCAGCAGTTTTGTGGAGGGGGCCTTCTATGGCTACACCTTC. The chain is built from TRBV28 and TRBJ1-2, with 7 bases fitting TRBD1. This CDR3 has 15 residues. CDR1 is MDHEN, CDR2 SYDVKM, per germline. Germline trimming cut 3 bases from V and 4 bases from J; bases unmatched to any gene: 8.